The rows below give T cell receptor beta chains drawn from one sample of a study of regulatory T cells in long-lasting Graves disease. One entry per CDR3 protein, called by TCRdb with MiXCR from the multiplex PCR reads. The data contain fewer than 650,000 distinct CDR3 sequences, approximately 15% of them seen just once; the ten biggest clones take up approximately 20%. The data also belong to a second study, concerning T cells in Graves' hyperthyroidism and ophthalmopathy.

The sample was peripheral blood mononuclear cells (PBMCs), taken at new diagnosis, from a patient treated with antithyroid drugs. These receptors were obtained from a woman younger than 45 with Graves disease. The CDR3 runs from the conserved cysteine through the conserved F or W. Fields, in order: D gene, J gene, clone size, V gene, CDR3 DNA, CDR3 protein. A D gene is named only where the DNA matches it firmly. Clone sizes are given selectively: once, few, many, or a class where the clone is expanded.

TRBD1 | TRBJ1-1 | many | TRBV12-3/TRBV12-4 | TGTGCCAGCAGACCTGGGGGCAGGGGGGAATTAGCGACTGAAGCTTTCTTT | CASRPGGRGELATEAFF
. | TRBJ1-4 | few | TRBV18 | TGTGCCAGCTCACAGGGAATCGAGGAAAAACTGTTTTTT | CASSQGIEEKLFF
. | TRBJ2-5 | . | TRBV5-6 | TGTGCCAGCGGCCGGGGCCACCAAGAGACCCAGTACTTC | CASGRGHQETQYF
. | TRBJ1-5 | . | TRBV19 | TGTGCCAGTATTTCTGGGCGGGGGCGCGGGAATCAGCCCCAGCATTTT | CASISGRGRGNQPQHF
. | TRBJ2-5 | many | TRBV2 | TGTGCCAGCAGAAAACAGGGTGGGGAGACCCAGTACTTC | CASRKQGGETQYF
TRBD2 | TRBJ2-1 | few | TRBV9 | TGTGCCAGCAGCGTAGCGAGCGGGAGTCTATACAATGAGCAGTTCTTC | CASSVASGSLYNEQFF
TRBD1 | TRBJ1-2 | many | TRBV10-2 | TGCGCCAGCAGTGATAACAGGGGGCACGGCTACACCTTC | CASSDNRGHGYTF
. | TRBJ2-7 | few | TRBV10-3 | TGTGCCATCAGCGAACAGGGTTACGAGCAGTACTTC | CAISEQGYEQYF
. | TRBJ1-4 | . | TRBV9 | TGTGCCAGCAGCCTTCAGATTTCGTCAGAAAAACTGTTTTTT | CASSLQISSEKLFF
TRBD1 | TRBJ2-7 | many | TRBV2 | TGTGCCAGCAGATTTCTGCAGGGGGCATCCTACGAGCAGTACTTC | CASRFLQGASYEQYF
. | TRBJ1-1 | . | TRBV10-2 | TGCGCCAGCAGGAAACAGGGATTCTTTGACACTGAAGCTTTCTTT | CASRKQGFFDTEAFF
. | TRBJ1-5 | many | TRBV28 | TGTGCCAGCAGCCCGGGACCCCTTAGACCGAATCAGCCCCAGCATTTT | CASSPGPLRPNQPQHF
TRBD2 | TRBJ2-2 | . | TRBV6-1 | TGTGCCAGCAGTGAAGCGGTAGCGGGAGCGGCCGGGGAGCTGTTTTTT | CASSEAVAGAAGELFF
TRBD2 | TRBJ2-1 | . | TRBV14 | TGTGCCAGCAGCCAAGGAGCTAGCGGGATATACAATGAGCAGTTCTTC | CASSQGASGIYNEQFF
. | TRBJ2-2 | few | TRBV24-1 | TGTGCCACCAGTTCCGGGGCCGGGGAGCTGTTTTTT | CATSSGAGELFF
TRBD1 | TRBJ1-5 | many | TRBV28 | TGTGCCAGCAGTTTCGGACCGGGACAGATTAATCAGCCCCAGCATTTT | CASSFGPGQINQPQHF
. | TRBJ1-1 | many | TRBV6-5 | TGTGCCAGCAGTTTAGTAGCGTGGGACACTGAAGCTTTCTTT | CASSLVAWDTEAFF
. | TRBJ2-3 | . | TRBV27 | TGTGCCGCCCCCGGAGAGACCACTAGCACAGATACGCAGTATTTT | CAAPGETTSTDTQYF
. | TRBJ2-3 | . | TRBV2 | TGTGCCAGCAGTGATCTGGGACAAAGCACAGATACGCAGTATTTT | CASSDLGQSTDTQYF
. | TRBJ2-7 | few | TRBV3-1 | TGTGCCAGCAGCCAAGGTTTCGGCTCCTACGAGCAGTACTTC | CASSQGFGSYEQYF
TRBD1 | TRBJ2-3 | . | TRBV5-1 | TGCGCCAGCAGCTTAAATTCTTTGGCAGGGGGATTTCGGACAGATACGCAGTATTTT | CASSLNSLAGGFRTDTQYF
. | TRBJ1-1 | many | TRBV28 | TGTGCCAGCAGTTTGATGGGGGCTGAAGCTTTCTTT | CASSLMGAEAFF
. | TRBJ2-3 | many | TRBV12-3/TRBV12-4 | TGTGCCAGCAGTTATGGGGACACGGGTGGACCTCGGCTTACGCAGTATTTT | CASSYGDTGGPRLTQYF
. | TRBJ2-7 | few | TRBV9 | TGTGCCAGCAGCGTAGAAGCGGCCCTCTCCTACGAGCAGTACTTC | CASSVEAALSYEQYF
. | TRBJ1-1 | few | TRBV7-9 | TGTGCCAGCAGCTTAGGGGGAAGGGGGGCGAACACTGAAGCTTTCTTT | CASSLGGRGANTEAFF
. | TRBJ2-1 | few | TRBV28 | TGTGCCAGCTCAGTTTATGGGAATGAGCAGTTCTTC | CASSVYGNEQFF
. | TRBJ1-2 | many | TRBV12-3/TRBV12-4 | TGTGCCAGCAGTTTAGGTGGGGGGAGGGGATATGGCTACACCTTC | CASSLGGGRGYGYTF
. | TRBJ2-7 | . | TRBV6-5 | TGTGCCAGCAGTTACTCCTGGGATCGTTACGAGCAGTACTTC | CASSYSWDRYEQYF
TRBD2 | TRBJ2-5 | many | TRBV2 | TGTGCCAGCAAGCGGGAGGCCCCGGCCCAGTACTTC | CASKREAPAQYF
TRBD2 | TRBJ2-1 | . | TRBV5-1 | TGCGCCAGCAGCCCTTGGGCGACTAGCGGGAGTGGGGAGCAGTTCTTC | CASSPWATSGSGEQFF
. | TRBJ2-7 | many | TRBV11-2 | TGTGCCAGCAGCTTAGAGACGGCTAACGAGCAGTACTTC | CASSLETANEQYF
TRBD2 | TRBJ2-3 | . | TRBV7-2 | TGTGCCACCCGAGAAGCGGGAGGGTTTGGAGATACGCAGTATTTT | CATREAGGFGDTQYF
. | TRBJ1-1 | many | TRBV19 | TGTGCCAGTAGTATAGGGATAGGTGTCGGCACTGAAGCTTTCTTT | CASSIGIGVGTEAFF
. | TRBJ2-7 | many | TRBV18 | TGTGCCAGCTCACCAGGGGACCACGAGCAGTACTTC | CASSPGDHEQYF
. | TRBJ2-2 | many | TRBV2 | TGTGCCAGCATGGGGGGAGCAGGGGAGCTGTTTTTT | CASMGGAGELFF
. | TRBJ1-1 | few | TRBV4-2 | TGTGCCAGCAGCCTCGGGGCCGTGAACACCGAAGCTTTCTTT | CASSLGAVNTEAFF
TRBD1 | TRBJ1-1 | many | TRBV24-1 | TGTGCCACCCGGGACAGAGAGAACACTGAAGCTTTCTTT | CATRDRENTEAFF
. | TRBJ2-1 | many | TRBV12-3/TRBV12-4 | TGTGCCAGCACCCGAACAGTTCCCTCCTACAATGAGCAGTTCTTC | CASTRTVPSYNEQFF
. | TRBJ2-2 | many | TRBV12-3/TRBV12-4 | TGTGCCAGCAGTTTGGTCTTGCCCGGGGAGCTGTTTTTT | CASSLVLPGELFF
TRBD1 | TRBJ2-5 | many | TRBV6-2/TRBV6-3 | TGTGCCAGCAAGGACAGGTTGGGAGAGACCCAGTACTTC | CASKDRLGETQYF
. | TRBJ2-7 | few | TRBV29-1 | TGCAGCGTTGCCGACAGGACAACCTACGAGCAGTACTTC | CSVADRTTYEQYF
. | TRBJ2-2 | few | TRBV19 | TGTGCCAGTAGTACCCATTCCGGGACCGGGGAGCTGTTTTTT | CASSTHSGTGELFF
. | TRBJ2-1 | many | TRBV5-1 | TGCGCCAGCAGCCTCGAGGGGTTGTCGACCTACAATGAGCAGTTCTTC | CASSLEGLSTYNEQFF
. | TRBJ1-1 | few | TRBV20-1 | TGCAGTGCTAGGACGGAAATACAGGCGTCGGAAGCTTTCTTT | CSARTEIQASEAFF
. | TRBJ2-1 | many | TRBV7-8 | TGTGCCAGCAGCGAAGACGGTCGATCTTACAATGAGCAGTTCTTC | CASSEDGRSYNEQFF
. | TRBJ1-5 | many | TRBV7-9 | TGTGCCAGGGGCAGGTACGTGCAGCCCCAGCATTTT | CARGRYVQPQHF
TRBD1 | TRBJ1-2 | . | TRBV6-5 | TGTGCCAGCAGTTACGTACCCGGGACAGTGAGCTCATATGGCTACACCTTC | CASSYVPGTVSSYGYTF
. | TRBJ1-2 | . | TRBV9 | TGTGCCAGCAGCGTTAGTACAGAGGATGGCTACACCTTC | CASSVSTEDGYTF
. | TRBJ2-3 | many | TRBV20-1 | TGCAGTGCGCCTCTCGGGGGAACTAGCACAGATACGCAGTATTTT | CSAPLGGTSTDTQYF
TRBD1 | TRBJ1-1 | many | TRBV12-3/TRBV12-4 | TGTGCCAGCAGCCGGACAGGGTTGGACACTGAAGCTTTCTTT | CASSRTGLDTEAFF
. | TRBJ1-3 | . | TRBV7-2 | TGTGCCAGCAGCTCAGATAGGTCCTCGAGCGCCATATATTTT | CASSSDRSSSAIYF